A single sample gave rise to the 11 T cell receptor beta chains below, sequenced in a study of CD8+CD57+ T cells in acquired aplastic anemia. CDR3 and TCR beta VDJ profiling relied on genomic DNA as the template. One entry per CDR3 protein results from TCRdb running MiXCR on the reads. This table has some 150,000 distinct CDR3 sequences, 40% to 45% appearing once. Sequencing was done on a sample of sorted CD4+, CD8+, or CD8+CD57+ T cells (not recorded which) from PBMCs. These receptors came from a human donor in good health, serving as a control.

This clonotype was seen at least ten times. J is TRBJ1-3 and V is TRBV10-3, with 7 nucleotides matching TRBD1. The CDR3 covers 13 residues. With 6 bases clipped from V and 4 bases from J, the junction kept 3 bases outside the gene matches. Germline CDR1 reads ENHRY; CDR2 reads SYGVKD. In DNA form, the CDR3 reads TGTGCCATCAGAGGGGGCCCGGGAAACACCATATATTTT. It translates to CAIRGGPGNTIYF.

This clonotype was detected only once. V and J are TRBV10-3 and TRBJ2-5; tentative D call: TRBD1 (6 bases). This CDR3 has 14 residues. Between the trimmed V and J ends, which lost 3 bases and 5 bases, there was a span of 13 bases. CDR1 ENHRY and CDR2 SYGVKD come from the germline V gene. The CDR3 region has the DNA TGTGCCATCAGTGACTCTCAGGGGCTGGAGACCCAGTACTTC. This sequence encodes CAISDSQGLETQYF.

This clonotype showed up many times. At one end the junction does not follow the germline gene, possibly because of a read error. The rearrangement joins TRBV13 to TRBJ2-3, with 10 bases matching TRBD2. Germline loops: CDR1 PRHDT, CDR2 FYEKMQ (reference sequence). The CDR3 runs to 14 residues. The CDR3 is CASSYGKRASGGTF. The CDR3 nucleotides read TGTGCCAGCAGCTACGGGAAGAGGGCTAGCGGGGGAACTTTT.

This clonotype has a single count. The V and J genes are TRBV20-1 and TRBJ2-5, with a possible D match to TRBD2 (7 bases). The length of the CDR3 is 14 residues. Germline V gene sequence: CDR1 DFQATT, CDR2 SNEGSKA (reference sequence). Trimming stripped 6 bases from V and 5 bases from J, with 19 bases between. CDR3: CSALEGGPKETQYF. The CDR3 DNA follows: TGCAGTGCCCTGGAGGGGGGGCCGAAGGAGACCCAGTACTTC.

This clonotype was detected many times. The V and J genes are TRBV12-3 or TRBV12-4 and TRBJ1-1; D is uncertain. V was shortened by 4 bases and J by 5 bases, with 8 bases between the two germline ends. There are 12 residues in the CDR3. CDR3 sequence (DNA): TGTGCCAGCAGTTGGGGTGGAACTGAAGCTTTCTTT. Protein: CASSWGGTEAFF.

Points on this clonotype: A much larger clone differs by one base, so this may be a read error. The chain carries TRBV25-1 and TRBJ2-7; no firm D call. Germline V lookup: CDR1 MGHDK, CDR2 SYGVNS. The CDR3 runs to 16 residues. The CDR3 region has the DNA TGTGCCAGCAGTTACAGTTACAGCGCTACCTCCTACGAGCAGCACTTC. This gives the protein CASSYSYSATSYEQHF.

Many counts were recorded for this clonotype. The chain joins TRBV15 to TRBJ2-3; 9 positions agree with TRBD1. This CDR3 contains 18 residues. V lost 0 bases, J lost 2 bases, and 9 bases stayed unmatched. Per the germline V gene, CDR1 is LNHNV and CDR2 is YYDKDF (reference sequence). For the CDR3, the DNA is TGTGCCACCAGCAGAGATCGTACCGGGACAGGGCACACAGATACGCAGTATTTT. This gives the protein CATSRDRTGTGHTDTQYF.

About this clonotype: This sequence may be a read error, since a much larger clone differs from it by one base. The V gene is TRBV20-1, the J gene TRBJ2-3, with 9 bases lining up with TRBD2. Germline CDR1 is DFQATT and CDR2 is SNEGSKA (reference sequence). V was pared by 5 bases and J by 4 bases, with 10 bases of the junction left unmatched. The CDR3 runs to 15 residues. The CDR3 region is CSAHPTSGRADTQYF. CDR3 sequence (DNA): TGCAGTGCTCATCCGACTAGCGGACGGGCAGATACGCAGTATTTT.

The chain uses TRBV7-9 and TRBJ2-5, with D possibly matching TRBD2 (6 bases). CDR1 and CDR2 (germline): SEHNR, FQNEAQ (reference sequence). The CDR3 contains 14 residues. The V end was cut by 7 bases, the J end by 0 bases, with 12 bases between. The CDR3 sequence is CASTDREYQETQYF. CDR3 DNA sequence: TGTGCCAGCACCGATCGGGAGTACCAAGAGACCCAGTACTTC.

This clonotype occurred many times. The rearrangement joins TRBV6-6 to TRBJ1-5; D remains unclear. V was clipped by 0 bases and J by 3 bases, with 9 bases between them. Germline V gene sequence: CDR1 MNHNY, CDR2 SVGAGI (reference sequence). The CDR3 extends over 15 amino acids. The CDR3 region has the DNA TGTGCCAGCAGTTACTCAGGGTCCGACAATCAGCCCCAGCATTTT. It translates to CASSYSGSDNQPQHF.

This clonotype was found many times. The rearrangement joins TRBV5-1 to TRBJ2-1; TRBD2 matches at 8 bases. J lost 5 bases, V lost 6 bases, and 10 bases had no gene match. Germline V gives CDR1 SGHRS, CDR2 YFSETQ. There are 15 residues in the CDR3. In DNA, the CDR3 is TGCGCCAGCAAACGGGCGGGGGGCGCAAACAATGAGCAGTTCTTC. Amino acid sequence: CASKRAGGANNEQFF.